The rows below give T cell receptor beta chains drawn from one sample of a study of T cell clones after liver transplantation. Libraries were prepared by immunoSEQ multiplex PCR; TCRdb keeps only in-frame clonotypes and omits some of them. The sample gives roughly 65,000 clones, about 92% of which show up once; 0.98% is in the top ten. The starting material was CD4+ T cells from blood, obtained roughly 25 months after liver transplant. The receptors were sampled from a human patient who received a liver transplant. A share of the T cells may be of graft donor origin. Each CDR3 is given with its conserved first and last residue.

V	J	CDR3
TRBV27	TRBJ1-5	CASRASGGRNQPQHF
TRBV28	TRBJ2-1	CASSLPNSDEQFF
TRBV6-1	TRBJ2-3	CASSKLGNTDTQYF
TRBV29-1	TRBJ2-5	CSALTGGGETQYF
TRBV6-4	TRBJ2-2	CASSDRGRGGELFF
TRBV7-2	TRBJ1-2	CASSQRLPYGYTF
TRBV27	TRBJ1-2	CASSSLLLDNYGYTF
TRBV7-3	TRBJ2-3	CASSLLLMGDTQYF
TRBV5-1	TRBJ2-5	CASNSNPAGETQYF
TRBV5-6	TRBJ2-3	CASSIDRVPDTQYF
TRBV27	TRBJ2-7	CASSLVGTGNYEQYF
TRBV27	TRBJ2-2	CASSKIRGGGGNTGELFF
TRBV28	TRBJ2-7	CASTAGGRYDSYEQYF
TRBV29-1	TRBJ1-2	CSAGTFSSYGYTF
TRBV5-6	TRBJ2-5	CASSLFGGLETQYF
TRBV11-3	TRBJ2-5	CASLGLAGQETQYF
TRBV27	TRBJ2-2	CASSLFGLAGNTGELFF
TRBV9	TRBJ1-4	CASSVGLTAGSEKLFF
TRBV9	TRBJ1-3	CASSHTGQAGNTIYF
TRBV7-9	TRBJ1-2	CASSLVNRVEGYTF
TRBV23-1	TRBJ2-1	CASSQSKRETHNEQFF
TRBV5-4	TRBJ2-7	CASSFDPPGGPHF
TRBV20-1	TRBJ2-5	CSAGSQETQYF
TRBV19	TRBJ2-7	CASSIGQGCGEWYEQYF
TRBV11-3	TRBJ2-1	CASSTGTGGYNEQFF
TRBV18	TRBJ1-1	CASSPKRQGSAENTEAFF
TRBV15	TRBJ2-1	CATSRGYNEQFF
TRBV7-6	TRBJ2-7	CASSLNYEQYF
TRBV29-1	TRBJ2-3	CSVVGSTDTQYF
TRBV7-9	TRBJ2-7	CASSLVADGEQYF
TRBV5-1	TRBJ1-5	CASSLEGQSNQPQHF
TRBV9	TRBJ1-1	CASSALGQGGLEAFF
TRBV9	TRBJ2-3	CASSPRGGGDTQYF
TRBV19	TRBJ2-7	CASSVRQGYEQYF
TRBV9	TRBJ1-1	CASSASGRGTEAFF
TRBV27	TRBJ2-1	CASGRDRATTYNEQFF